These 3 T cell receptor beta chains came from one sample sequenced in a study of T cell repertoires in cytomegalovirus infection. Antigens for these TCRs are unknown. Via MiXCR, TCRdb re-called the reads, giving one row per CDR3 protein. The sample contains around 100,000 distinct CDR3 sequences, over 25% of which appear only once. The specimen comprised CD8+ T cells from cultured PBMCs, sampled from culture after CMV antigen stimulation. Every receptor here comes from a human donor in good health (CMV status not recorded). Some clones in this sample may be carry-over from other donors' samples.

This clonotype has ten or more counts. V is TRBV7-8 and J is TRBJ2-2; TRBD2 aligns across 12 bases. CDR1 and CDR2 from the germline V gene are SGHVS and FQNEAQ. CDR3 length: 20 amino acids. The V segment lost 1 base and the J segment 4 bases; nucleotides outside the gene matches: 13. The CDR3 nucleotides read TGTGCCAGCAGCTTAGATCCCCCGGGTCTAGCGGGGGGGCTCACCGGGGAGCTGTTTTTT. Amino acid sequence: CASSLDPPGLAGGLTGELFF.

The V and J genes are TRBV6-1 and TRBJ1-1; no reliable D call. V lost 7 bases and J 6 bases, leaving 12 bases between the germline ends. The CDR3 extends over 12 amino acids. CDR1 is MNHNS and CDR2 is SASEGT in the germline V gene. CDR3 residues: CASNDVEPEAFF. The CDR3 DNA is TGTGCCAGCAACGATGTTGAGCCTGAAGCTTTCTTT.

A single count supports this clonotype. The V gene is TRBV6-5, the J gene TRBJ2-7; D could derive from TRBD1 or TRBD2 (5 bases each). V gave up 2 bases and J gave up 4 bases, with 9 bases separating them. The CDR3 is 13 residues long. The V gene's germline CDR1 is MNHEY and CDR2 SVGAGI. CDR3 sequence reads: CASSYGGPYEQYF. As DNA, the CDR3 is TGTGCCAGCAGTTACGGGGGACCGTACGAGCAGTACTTC.